These T cell receptor beta chains were read from a single sample in a study of cytomegalovirus exposure and HLA in healthy donors. Data came from immunoSEQ multiplex PCR; TCRdb stores just in-frame clones and leaves some out. The sample records around 110,000 clones, under 70% being singletons. Sequencing was performed on PBMCs. The receptors come from a man in his late teens or twenties in good health and CMV-seronegative. CDR3s include the opening cysteine and the closing phenylalanine or tryptophan. D genes are given only for firm matches. Clone size is stated in some rows and not others, as once, few, many or a class when expanded.

V: TRBV4-2; size: -; J: TRBJ1-5; D: -; CDR3: CASSQEFTGGDQPQHF; DNA: TGTGCCAGCAGCCAAGAATTTACGGGGGGAGATCAGCCCCAGCATTTT
V: TRBV2; size: -; J: TRBJ1-4; D: -; CDR3: CASLQGQNEKLFF; DNA: TGTGCCAGCTTACAGGGACAAAATGAAAAACTGTTTTTT
V: TRBV4-1; size: -; J: TRBJ2-7; D: TRBD1; CDR3: CASSIRDSPYEQYF; DNA: TGCGCCAGCAGCATCCGGGACAGTCCCTACGAGCAGTACTTC
V: TRBV30; size: few; J: TRBJ2-3; D: TRBD2; CDR3: CAWRDILLAGWTDTQYF; DNA: TGTGCCTGGAGAGACATTTTATTAGCGGGCTGGACAGATACGCAGTATTTT
V: TRBV9; size: -; J: TRBJ1-5; D: TRBD1; CDR3: CASSDTGGNQPQHF; DNA: TGTGCCAGCAGCGATACAGGGGGCAATCAGCCCCAGCATTTT
V: TRBV7-8; size: -; J: TRBJ2-1; D: -; CDR3: CASSLARLVGKIEQFF; DNA: TGTGCCAGCAGCTTAGCGAGACTAGTGGGTAAAATCGAGCAGTTCTTC
V: TRBV30; size: -; J: TRBJ2-5; D: -; CDR3: CALIQGVGMAETQYF; DNA: TGTGCCTTGATACAGGGCGTTGGAATGGCTGAGACCCAGTACTTC
V: TRBV7-2; size: -; J: TRBJ2-6; D: -; CDR3: CASSPGGGANVLTF; DNA: TGTGCCAGCAGCCCCGGGGGTGGGGCCAACGTCCTGACTTTC
V: TRBV10-2; size: once; J: TRBJ2-5; D: -; CDR3: CASSEFLRTPSRETQYF; DNA: TGCGCCAGCAGTGAGTTTCTTCGGACTCCTTCAAGAGAGACCCAGTACTTC
V: TRBV9; size: -; J: TRBJ1-1; D: -; CDR3: CASSVGAGNTEAFF; DNA: TGTGCCAGCAGCGTAGGGGCAGGGAACACTGAAGCTTTCTTT